In this sample, the clone carrying this TCR beta chain turned up a few times. This record belongs to a study of blood T cells in healthy people across ages. For the second PCR, which ran for about 7 to 11 cycles, a sample-barcoded 5' primer and a J-beta primer mix were used. TCRdb reprocessed the 5' RACE reads with MiXCR, giving one entry per CDR3 protein. The sample lists fewer than 1,200,000 distinct CDR3 sequences; around 25% were seen once. Germline V CDR1 and CDR2: SEHNR, FQNEAQ (reference sequence). V dropped 5 bases and J dropped 4; count of bases not matched to a gene: 10. The CDR3 consists of 15 residues. These data were likewise used in another study, on T cells of mothers and their children. This second report adds: Mother-child pairs who were related displayed a slightly higher overlap than unrelated pairs, a difference that was non-significant.

The source material was blood. The receptor was isolated from a girl aged 2 to 9 in good health. This chain uses TRBV7-9 with TRBJ2-5; 7 bases align to TRBD1. CDR3 nucleotide sequence: TGTGCCAGCAGCCCTCCGGACAGGAAGATAGAGACCCAGTACTTC. Its protein product is CASSPPDRKIETQYF.